This T cell receptor (beta chain) originates from a study of shared clonotypes between healthy human individuals. Study summary: Researchers assigned three CD4 naive, three CD4 memory, two CD8 naive and one CD8 memory plate to each donor.

This clone was detected a few times. The J segment lost 3 bases and the V segment lost 5 bases, leaving 10 bases of the junction unmatched. CDR1 and CDR2 (germline): SGHVS, FQNEAQ. The CDR3 has 17 residues. This table comes from immunoSEQ multiplex PCR, and its TCRdb copy is limited to in-frame clones, with some not included. Of 1 million to 1.2 million clones listed, roughly 77% are singletons. The chain uses TRBV7-8 and TRBJ2-7, with 13 nucleotides matching TRBD2. This sequence was found in a man aged 18 to 29 in good health. Some clones in this sample may be carry-over from other donors' samples. The sample was memory CD4+ T cells from PBMCs. The subset here: CD45RA-negative fraction. CDR3 DNA: TGTGCCAGCAGCCTTAGGACTAGCGGGAGAGGCGGCTACGAGCAGTACTTC. Amino acid sequence: CASSLRTSGRGGYEQYF.